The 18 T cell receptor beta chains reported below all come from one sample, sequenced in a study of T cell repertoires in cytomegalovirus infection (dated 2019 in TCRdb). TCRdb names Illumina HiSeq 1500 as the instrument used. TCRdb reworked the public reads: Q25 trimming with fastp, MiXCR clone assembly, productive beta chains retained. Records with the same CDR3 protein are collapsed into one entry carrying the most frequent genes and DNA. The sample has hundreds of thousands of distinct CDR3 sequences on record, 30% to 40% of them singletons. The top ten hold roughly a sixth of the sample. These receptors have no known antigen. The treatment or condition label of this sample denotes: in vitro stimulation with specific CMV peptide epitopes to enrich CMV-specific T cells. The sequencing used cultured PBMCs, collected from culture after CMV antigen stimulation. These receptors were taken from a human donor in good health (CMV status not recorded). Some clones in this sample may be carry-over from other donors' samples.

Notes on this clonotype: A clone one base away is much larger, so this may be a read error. CDR3 loop: CASSALGGLNTEAFF. In DNA form, the CDR3 reads TGTGCCAGCAGCGCCCTGGGCGGACTGAACACTGAAGCTTTCTTT. V is TRBV7-6 and J is TRBJ1-1; D gene ambiguous. V dropped 5 bases and J dropped 0 bases, with 13 bases sitting between them. From germline, CDR1 is SGHVS and CDR2 FNYEAQ. This CDR3 spans 15 amino acids.

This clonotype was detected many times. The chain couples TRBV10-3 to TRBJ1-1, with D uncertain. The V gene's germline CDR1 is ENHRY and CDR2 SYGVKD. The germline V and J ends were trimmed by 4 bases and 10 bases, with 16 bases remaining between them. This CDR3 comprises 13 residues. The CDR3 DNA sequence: TGTGCCATCAGTGGGGCGGGCGAAGGATCAGCTTTCTTT. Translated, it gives CAISGAGEGSAFF.

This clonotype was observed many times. CDR3 in DNA: TGTGCCAGCAGCCTTTCTTCGGGGGGCCGGGACATTCAGTACTTC. This gives the protein CASSLSSGGRDIQYF. The rearrangement joins TRBV7-2 to TRBJ2-4; TRBD2 might be the D (7 bases). CDR1 and CDR2 from the germline V gene are SGHTA and FQGNSA. The length of the CDR3 is 15 residues. Trimming removed 5 bases at V and 8 bases at J, with 19 bases between.

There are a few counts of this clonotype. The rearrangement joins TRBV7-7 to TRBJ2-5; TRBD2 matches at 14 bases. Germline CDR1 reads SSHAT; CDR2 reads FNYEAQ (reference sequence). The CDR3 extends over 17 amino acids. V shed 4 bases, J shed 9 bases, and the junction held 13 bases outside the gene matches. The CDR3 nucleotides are TGTGCCAGCAGCTCGACAACGGGACTAGCGGGAGCTGGGGCCCAGTACTTC. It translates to CASSSTTGLAGAGAQYF.

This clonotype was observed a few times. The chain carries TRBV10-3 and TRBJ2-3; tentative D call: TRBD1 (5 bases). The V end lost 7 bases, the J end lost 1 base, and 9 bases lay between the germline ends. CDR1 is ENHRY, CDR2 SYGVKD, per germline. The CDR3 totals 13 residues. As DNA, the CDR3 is TGTGCCATCATGTTAGGGGGCACAGATACGCAGTATTTT. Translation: CAIMLGGTDTQYF.

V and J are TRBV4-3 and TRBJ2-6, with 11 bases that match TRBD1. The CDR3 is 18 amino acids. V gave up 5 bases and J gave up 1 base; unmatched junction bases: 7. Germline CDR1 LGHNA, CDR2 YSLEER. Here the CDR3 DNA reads TGCGCCAGCAGCGATAGGGGACAGGGGGAATCTGGGGCCAACGTCCTGACTTTC. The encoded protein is CASSDRGQGESGANVLTF.

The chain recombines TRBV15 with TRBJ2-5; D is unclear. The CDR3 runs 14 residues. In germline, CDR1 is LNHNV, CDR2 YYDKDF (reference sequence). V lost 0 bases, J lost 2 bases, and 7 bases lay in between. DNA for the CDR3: TGTGCCACCAGCAGAGAGTCTGCTCAAGAGACCCAGTACTTC. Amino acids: CATSRESAQETQYF.

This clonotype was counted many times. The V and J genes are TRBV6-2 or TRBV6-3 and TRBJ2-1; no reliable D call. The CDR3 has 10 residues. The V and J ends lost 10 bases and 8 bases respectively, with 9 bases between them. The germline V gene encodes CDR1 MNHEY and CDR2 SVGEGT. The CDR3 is CATTQYEQFF. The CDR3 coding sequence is TGTGCCACCACTCAGTATGAGCAGTTCTTC.

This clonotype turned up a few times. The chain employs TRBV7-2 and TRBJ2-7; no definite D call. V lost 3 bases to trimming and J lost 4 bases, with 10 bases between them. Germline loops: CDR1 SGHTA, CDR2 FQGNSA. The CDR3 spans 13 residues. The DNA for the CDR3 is TGTGCCAGCAGCTTCCATATAGGTTACGAGCAGTACTTC. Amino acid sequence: CASSFHIGYEQYF.

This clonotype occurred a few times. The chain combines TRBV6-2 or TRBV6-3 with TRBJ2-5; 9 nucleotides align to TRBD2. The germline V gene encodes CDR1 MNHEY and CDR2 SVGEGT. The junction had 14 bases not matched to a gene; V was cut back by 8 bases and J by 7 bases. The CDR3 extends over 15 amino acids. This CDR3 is CASHPRGLAIGTQYF. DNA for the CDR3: TGTGCCAGCCACCCGCGCGGACTAGCGATCGGGACCCAGTACTTC.

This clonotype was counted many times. CDR3 sequence reads: CASSLGAGQETQYF. The CDR3 DNA sequence: TGCGCCAGCAGCCTCGGGGCGGGCCAAGAGACCCAGTACTTC. The chain links TRBV4-3 to TRBJ2-5, with D possibly being TRBD1 or TRBD2 (5 bases each). Deletions cut 4 bases from V and 1 base from J, with 10 bases between. The CDR3 length is 14 residues. Germline V lookup: CDR1 LGHNA, CDR2 YSLEER.

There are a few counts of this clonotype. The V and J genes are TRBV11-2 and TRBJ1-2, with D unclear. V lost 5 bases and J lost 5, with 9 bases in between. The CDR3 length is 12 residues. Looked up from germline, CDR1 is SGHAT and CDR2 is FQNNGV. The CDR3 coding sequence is TGTGCCAGCAGCCCGTTCGTGTATGGCTACACCTTC. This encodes CASSPFVYGYTF.

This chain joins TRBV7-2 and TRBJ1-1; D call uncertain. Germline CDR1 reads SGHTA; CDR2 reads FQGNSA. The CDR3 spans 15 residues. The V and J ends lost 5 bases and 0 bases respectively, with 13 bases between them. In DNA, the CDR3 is TGTGCCAGCAGCCCTCAAGGACCGCTGAACACTGAAGCTTTCTTT. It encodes CASSPQGPLNTEAFF.

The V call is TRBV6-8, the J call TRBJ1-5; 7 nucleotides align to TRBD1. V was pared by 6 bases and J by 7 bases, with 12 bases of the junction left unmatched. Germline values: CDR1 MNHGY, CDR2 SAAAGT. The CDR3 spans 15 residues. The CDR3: CASRGTGARGQPQHF. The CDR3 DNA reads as TGTGCCAGCAGGGGAACAGGGGCACGGGGGCAGCCCCAGCATTTT.

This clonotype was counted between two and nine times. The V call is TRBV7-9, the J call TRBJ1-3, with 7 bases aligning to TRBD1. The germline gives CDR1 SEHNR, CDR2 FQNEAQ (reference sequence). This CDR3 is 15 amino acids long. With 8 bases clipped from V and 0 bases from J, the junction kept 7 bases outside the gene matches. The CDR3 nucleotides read TGTGCCAGCGGCCAACAGGGGATCTCTGGAAACACCATATATTTT. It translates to CASGQQGISGNTIYF. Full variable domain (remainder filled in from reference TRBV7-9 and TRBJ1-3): DTGVSQNPRHKITKRGQNVTFRCDPISEHNRLYWYRQTLGQGPEFLTYFQNEAQLEKSRLLSDRFSAERPKGSFSTLEIQRTEQGDSAMYLCASGQQGISGNTIYFGEGSWLTVV.

As DNA, the CDR3 is TGTGCCAGCAAAAGGAAGATAACGAACTACGAGCAGTACGTC. As protein: CASKRKITNYEQYV. This rearrangement joins TRBV7-4 to TRBJ2-7; D remains unclear. V was shortened by 7 bases and J by 3 bases, with 16 bases between the two germline ends. The CDR3 has 14 amino acids. Germline V gene sequence: CDR1 SGHVT, CDR2 SQSDAQ.

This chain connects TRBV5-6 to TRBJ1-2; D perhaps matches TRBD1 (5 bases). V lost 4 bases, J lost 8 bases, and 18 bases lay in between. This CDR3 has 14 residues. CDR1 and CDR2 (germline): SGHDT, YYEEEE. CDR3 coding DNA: TGTGCCAGCAGCCTGGAGGGGCTTGTACGAGGCTACACCTTC. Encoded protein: CASSLEGLVRGYTF.

CDR3 DNA: TGTGCCAGCAGCGCCCAAACGGGGTACAATGAGCAGTTCTTC. Protein: CASSAQTGYNEQFF. The chain employs TRBV7-2 and TRBJ2-1, with TRBD2 as a possible D gene (5 bases). The length of the CDR3 is 14 residues. Trimming left V 5 bases short and J 4 bases short, with 12 bases between. Germline CDR1 reads SGHTA; CDR2 reads FQGNSA.